The clone carrying this T cell receptor beta chain was observed a few times. Antigen specificity is unknown. The germline V gene has CDR1 SEHNR and CDR2 FQNEAQ (reference sequence). This CDR3 is built from 12 residues. The data originate from a study of blood T cells in healthy people across ages. The overall study: Per two T cells, about one barcoded beta molecule was captured through template switching.

Study-wide results and caveats: Long-lived donors exceeded aged donors in naive CD4+ cells and diversity. Donor CMV status was unknown, possibly confounding expanded clonotype changes.

It was with a sample-barcoded 5' primer and a J-beta primer mix that a second PCR of roughly 7 to 12 cycles was run. TCRdb itself ran the 5' RACE reads through MiXCR, one entry per CDR3 protein. The data contain some 750,000 distinct CDR3 sequences, about 20% of them singletons. The source is a man in his 70s in good health. The sequenced sample consisted of blood. The V call is TRBV7-9, the J call TRBJ2-1; a weak D match, TRBD1 (6 bases). The CDR3 protein is CKRPGVRNEQFF. CDR3 bases: TGTAAAAGGCCAGGGGTCCGCAATGAGCAGTTCTTC. Full variable domain (rest looked up from reference TRBV7-9 and TRBJ2-1): DTGVSQNPRHKITKRGQNVTFRCDPISEHNRLYWYRQTLGQGPEFLTYFQNEAQLEKSRLLSDRFSAERPKGSFSTLEIQRTEQGDSAMYLCKRPGVRNEQFFGPGTRLTVL.